The 3 T cell receptor beta chains in this list originate from one sample, sequenced in a study of vaccination and CD4 T cells after COVID-19. The antigens these receptors bind are not known. With the Oncomine TCR Beta short-read assay, DNA from cultured CD4+ T cells was sequenced. One entry per CDR3 protein, called by TCRdb with MiXCR from the PCR reads. The sample holds around 12,000 distinct CDR3 sequences; under 60% are singletons and the top ten take roughly a tenth. Treatment defined: approximately nine-day PBMC culture with coronavirus spike peptide pools or control peptides (ViraFEST assay). Sequenced: CD4+ T cells from blood, cultured in vitro. These TCRs come from a human donor who had recovered from COVID-19.

This clonotype has only a few counts. J is TRBJ1-2 and V is TRBV6-1; D ambiguous. V lost 5 bases, J lost 2 bases, and 15 bases lay in between. Germline V CDR1 and CDR2: MNHNS, SASEGT. The CDR3 has 15 residues. CDR3 bases: TGTGCCAGCAGTAGCCCGCCGGACGGCAACTATGGCTACACCTTC. Translated, it gives CASSSPPDGNYGYTF.

This clonotype ranks as medium-sized. The V and J genes are TRBV4-1 and TRBJ2-7; 12 bases match TRBD2. Trimming at V came to 4 bases and at J to 6 bases, leaving 1 base not matched to a gene. This CDR3 region has 13 residues. CDR1 is MGHRA, CDR2 YSYEKL, per germline. CDR3: CASSPGLAGEQYF. The CDR3 DNA sequence: TGCGCCAGCAGCCCGGGACTAGCGGGCGAGCAGTACTTC.

The gene calls are TRBV6-5 and TRBJ2-1, with D possibly matching TRBD1 (6 bases). Germline values: CDR1 MNHEY, CDR2 SVGAGI. Between the trimmed V and J ends, which lost 4 bases and 6 bases, there was a span of 16 bases. The CDR3 extends over 15 amino acids. The CDR3 here is CASSWGNRAGNEQFF. The CDR3 DNA reads TGTGCCAGCAGTTGGGGAAACAGGGCAGGCAATGAGCAGTTCTTC.